This record covers a single T cell receptor (beta chain). Its target is unknown. PCR involved 60 Vbeta and 13 Jbeta primers. Generated by immunoSEQ multiplex PCR, the TCRdb table keeps only in-frame clones and is missing some. This table holds more than 200,000 clones, about four fifths found once. The sample belongs to a study of cytomegalovirus exposure and HLA in healthy donors. Study-wide background: Out of roughly 200 million T cells, an earlier analysis found over 90 million unique TCR beta sequences in total.

Study-level findings and limits: TCR beta chain V- and J-gene trimming was linked, in a later analysis, to a missense variant in DCLRE1C.

This CDR3 comprises 15 residues. Germline CDR1 SEHNR, CDR2 FQNEAQ (reference sequence). V lost 1 base and J lost 4; bases outside the gene matches: 3. Sample: PBMCs. This TCR was recovered from a middle-aged man in good health and CMV-seropositive. The J gene is TRBJ2-5, the V gene TRBV7-9; TRBD2 matches at 10 bases. CDR3 nucleotides: TGTGCCAGCAGCTTAGGGCTAGCGGGAGTAGAGACCCAGTACTTC. Amino acid sequence: CASSLGLAGVETQYF.